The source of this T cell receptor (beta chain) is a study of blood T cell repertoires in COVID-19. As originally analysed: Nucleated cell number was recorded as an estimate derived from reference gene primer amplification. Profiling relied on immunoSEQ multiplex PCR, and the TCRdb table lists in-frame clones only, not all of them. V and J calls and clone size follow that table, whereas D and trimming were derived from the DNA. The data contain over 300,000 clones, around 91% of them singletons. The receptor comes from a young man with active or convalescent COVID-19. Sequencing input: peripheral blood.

The CDR3 reads CASSLWTSGTADTQYF. CDR3 nucleotide sequence: TGTGCCAGCAGCTTATGGACTAGCGGTACAGCAGATACGCAGTATTTT. The J gene is TRBJ2-3, the V gene TRBV7-3, with 10 bases that match TRBD2. The ends lost 2 bases at V and 4 bases at J; junction bases unmatched: 6. This CDR3 has 16 residues. Germline CDR1 SGHTA, CDR2 FQGTGA. The full variable domain, with the rest looked up from reference TRBV7-3 and TRBJ2-3, is GAGVSQTPSNKVTEKGKYVELRCDPISGHTALYWYRQSLGQGPEFLIYFQGTGAADDSGLPNDRFFAVRPEGSVSTLKIQRTERGDSAVYLCASSLWTSGTADTQYFGPGTRLTVL.